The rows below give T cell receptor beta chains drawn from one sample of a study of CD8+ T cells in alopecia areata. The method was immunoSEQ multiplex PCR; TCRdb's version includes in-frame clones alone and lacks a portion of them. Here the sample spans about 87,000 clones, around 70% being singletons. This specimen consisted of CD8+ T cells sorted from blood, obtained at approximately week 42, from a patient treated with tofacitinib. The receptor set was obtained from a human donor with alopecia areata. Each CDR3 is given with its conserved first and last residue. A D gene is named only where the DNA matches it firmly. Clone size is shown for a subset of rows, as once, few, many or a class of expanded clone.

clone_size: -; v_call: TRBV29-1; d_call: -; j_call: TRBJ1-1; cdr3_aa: CSVEDPARGGVPEAFF; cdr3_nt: TGCAGCGTTGAAGATCCGGCTAGGGGGGGGGTCCCTGAAGCTTTCTTT
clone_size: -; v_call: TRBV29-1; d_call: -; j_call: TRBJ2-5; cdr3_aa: CSVELGLGETQYF; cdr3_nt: TGCAGCGTTGAACTAGGGCTGGGAGAGACCCAGTACTTC
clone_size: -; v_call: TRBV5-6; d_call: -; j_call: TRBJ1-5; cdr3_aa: CASSLQGGQPQHF; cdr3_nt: TGTGCCAGCAGCTTACAGGGCGGACAGCCCCAGCATTTT
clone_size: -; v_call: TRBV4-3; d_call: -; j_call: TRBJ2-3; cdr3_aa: CASSLLRADTQYF; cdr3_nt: TGCGCCAGCAGCCTACTGAGGGCAGATACGCAGTATTTT
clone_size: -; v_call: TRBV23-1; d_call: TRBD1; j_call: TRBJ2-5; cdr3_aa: CASSQRDRGIVGPKTQYF; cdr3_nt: TGCGCCAGCAGTCAAAGGGACAGGGGGATTGTGGGGCCGAAGACCCAGTACTTC
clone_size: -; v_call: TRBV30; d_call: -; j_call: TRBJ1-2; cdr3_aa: CAWNPGDWGYTF; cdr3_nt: TGTGCCTGGAACCCGGGGGATTGGGGCTACACCTTC
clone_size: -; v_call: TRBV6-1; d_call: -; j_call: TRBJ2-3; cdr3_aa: CASSEFRGSDTQYF; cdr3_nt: TGTGCCAGCAGTGAATTTCGAGGGTCAGATACGCAGTATTTT
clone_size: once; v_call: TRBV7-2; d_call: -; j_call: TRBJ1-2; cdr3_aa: CASSSSTTGHYGYTF; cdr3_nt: TGTGCCAGCAGCTCATCTACGACAGGACACTATGGCTACACCTTC
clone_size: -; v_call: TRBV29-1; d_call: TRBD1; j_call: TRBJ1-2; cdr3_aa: CSVDPTGAADGYTF; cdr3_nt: TGCAGCGTTGATCCTACAGGGGCCGCCGATGGCTACACCTTC
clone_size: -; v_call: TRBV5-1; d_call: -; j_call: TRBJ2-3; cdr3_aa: CASSPGVTSTDTQYF; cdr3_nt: TGCGCCAGCAGCCCCGGCGTTACTAGCACAGATACGCAGTATTTT
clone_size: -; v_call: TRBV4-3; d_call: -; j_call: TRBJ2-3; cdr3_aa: CASSQDRRGLDTQYF; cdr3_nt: TGCGCCAGCAGCCAAGATCGGCGGGGCCTAGATACGCAGTATTTT
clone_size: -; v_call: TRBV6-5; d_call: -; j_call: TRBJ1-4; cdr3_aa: CASSWGPDGGEKLFF; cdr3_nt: TGTGCCAGCAGTTGGGGACCGGATGGGGGTGAAAAACTGTTTTTT
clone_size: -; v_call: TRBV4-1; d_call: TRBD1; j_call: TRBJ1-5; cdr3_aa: CASSPDRVSNQPQHF; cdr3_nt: TGCGCCAGCAGCCCCGACAGGGTTAGCAATCAGCCCCAGCATTTT
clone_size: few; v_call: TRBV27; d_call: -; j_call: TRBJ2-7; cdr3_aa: CASSFGKEQYF; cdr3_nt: TGTGCCAGCAGTTTTGGGAAGGAGCAGTACTTC
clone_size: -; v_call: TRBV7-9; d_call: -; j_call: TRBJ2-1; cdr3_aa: CASSPDSSYNEQFF; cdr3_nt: TGTGCCAGCAGCCCGGACAGCTCCTACAATGAGCAGTTCTTC
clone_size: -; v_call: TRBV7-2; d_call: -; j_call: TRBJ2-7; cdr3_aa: CASGGHQISLRYEQYF; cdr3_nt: TGTGCCAGCGGAGGGCATCAAATCTCGTTGAGATACGAGCAGTACTTC
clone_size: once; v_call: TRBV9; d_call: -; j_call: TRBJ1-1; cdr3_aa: CASSAHGMGQTLNTEAFF; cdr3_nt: TGTGCCAGCAGCGCCCACGGGATGGGCCAGACACTGAACACTGAAGCTTTCTTT
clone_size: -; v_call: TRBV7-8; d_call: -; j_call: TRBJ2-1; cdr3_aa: CASSLGGLTGEQFF; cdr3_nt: TGTGCCAGCAGCTTAGGAGGCCTTACCGGTGAGCAGTTCTTC
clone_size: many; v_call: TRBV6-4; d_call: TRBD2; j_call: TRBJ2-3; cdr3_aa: CASSETSGGTDTQYF; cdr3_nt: TGTGCCAGCAGTGAGACTAGCGGGGGGACAGATACGCAGTATTTT